These 28 T cell receptor beta chains originate from one sample sequenced in a study of T cell responses to AZD1222 COVID-19 vaccine. Profiling relied on immunoSEQ multiplex PCR, and the TCRdb table lists in-frame clones only, not all of them. The sample shows roughly 190,000 clones, approximately 91% of them seen only once. The source material was peripheral blood, sampled 28 days after the second AZD1222 dose. These receptors were obtained from an adult who received the AZD1222 COVID-19 vaccine.

This chain links TRBV6-5 with TRBJ1-4, with D perhaps matching TRBD1 (6 bases). The CDR3 sequence is 14 residues long. Germline assignment: CDR1 MNHEY and CDR2 SVGAGI. With 6 bases removed from V and 1 base from J, the gap between germline ends came to 9 bases. The chain's CDR3 is CASRRGLTNEKLFF. The CDR3 DNA is TGTGCCAGCAGGCGGGGGCTAACTAATGAAAAACTGTTTTTT.

This chain joins TRBV11-2 and TRBJ2-2; 9 bases are a match to TRBD2. J lost 1 base, V lost 6 bases, and 9 bases had no gene match. The germline V gene encodes CDR1 SGHAT and CDR2 FQNNGV. This CDR3 comprises 17 residues. The CDR3 DNA follows: TGTGCCAGCAGAGTGGCGGGCGGGAGGGGGAACACCGGGGAGCTGTTTTTT. Translation: CASRVAGGRGNTGELFF.

The V gene is TRBV4-1, the J gene TRBJ1-6; D may be TRBD1 (5 bases). The germline V and J ends were trimmed by 3 bases and 7 bases, with 13 bases remaining between them. This CDR3 contains 15 residues. Germline V gene lookup returns CDR1 MGHRA and CDR2 YSYEKL. The chain's CDR3 is CASSQGPRFNSPLHF. In nucleotides, the CDR3 is TGCGCCAGCAGCCAGGGGCCCAGGTTCAATTCACCCCTCCACTTT.

The V gene is TRBV4-1, the J gene TRBJ1-5; D remains unclear. V gave up 0 bases and J gave up 5 bases, with 14 bases separating them. CDR1 MGHRA and CDR2 YSYEKL come from the germline V gene. The CDR3 runs 16 residues. The CDR3 spells CASSQDFGGLYQPQHF. The CDR3 DNA is TGCGCCAGCAGCCAAGATTTTGGAGGGTTATATCAGCCCCAGCATTTT.

This sequence joins TRBV21-1 and TRBJ2-3; the table assigns TRBD1, which was not confirmed against the DNA. TRBV21-1 corresponds to a pseudogene. The CDR3 covers 19 residues. CDR3 region: CASSKEGRDRVANTDTQYF. As DNA, the CDR3 is TGTGCCAGCAGCAAAGAGGGCCGGGACAGGGTAGCTAACACAGATACGCAGTATTTT.

The J gene is TRBJ1-1, the V gene TRBV2; no reliable D call. The CDR3 has 11 residues. CDR1 and CDR2 from the germline V gene are SNHLY and FYNNEI. Trimming pared 6 bases from V and 5 bases from J, leaving 7 bases between. The CDR3 here is CASRDWTEAFF. As DNA, the CDR3 is TGTGCCAGCAGGGACTGGACTGAAGCTTTCTTT.

The chain carries TRBV5-1 and TRBJ2-1; 12 bases fit TRBD1. The V gene end was trimmed by 8 bases and the J gene end by 10 bases; junction bases not matched to a gene: 13. This CDR3 comprises 15 residues. Per germline, CDR1 SGHRS and CDR2 YFSETQ. CDR3 DNA sequence: TGCGCCAGTATTTACTCGGGACAGGGGGCTCGGGAGCAGTTCTTC. Translation: CASIYSGQGAREQFF.

V gene TRBV5-1 combines with J gene TRBJ2-2; no clear D gene. In germline, CDR1 is SGHRS, CDR2 YFSETQ. Trimming cost V 2 bases and J 1 base, with 15 bases left between them. The CDR3 length is 17 residues. The CDR3 bases are TGCGCCAGCAGCTTTTTTGGCCACATAGTGAACACCGGGGAGCTGTTTTTT. It encodes CASSFFGHIVNTGELFF.

This chain joins TRBV18 and TRBJ2-4; TRBD2 aligns across 11 bases. This CDR3 is 18 amino acids long. Germline lookup yields CDR1 KGHSH and CDR2 LQKENI. V lost 6 bases to trimming and J lost 1 base; unmatched junction nucleotides: 11. CDR3 in DNA: TGTGCCAGCTCGCATAGCGGGAGGGCCGGTCCGGCCAAAAACATTCAGTACTTC. Its translation is CASSHSGRAGPAKNIQYF.

The chain is built from TRBV10-3 and TRBJ1-2; the match to TRBD1 covers 9 bases. The length of the CDR3 is 13 residues. Per germline, CDR1 ENHRY and CDR2 SYGVKD. The V and J ends lost 4 bases and 3 bases, in that order; junction bases with no gene match: 0. CDR3 in amino acids: CAISGTGDYGYTF. In DNA form, the CDR3 reads TGTGCCATCAGTGGGACAGGGGACTATGGCTACACCTTC.

The V gene is TRBV5-1, the J gene TRBJ2-1, with 7 bases matching TRBD2. The CDR3 runs 14 residues. From germline, CDR1 is SGHRS and CDR2 YFSETQ. V lost 6 bases, J lost 8 bases, and 11 bases stayed unmatched. In DNA form, the CDR3 reads TGCGCCAGCAAAAGGGTGGCGGGAGCATATGAGCAGTTCTTC. Its translation: CASKRVAGAYEQFF.

The chain combines TRBV19 with TRBJ1-6; possible D gene TRBD1, 6 bases. CDR1 and CDR2 (germline): LNHDA, SQIVND (reference sequence). The V gene lost 6 bases and the J gene lost 9 bases, with 18 bases spanning the gap. The CDR3 runs 15 residues. CDR3 sequence (DNA): TGTGCCAGTAGCACCCGGACAGCCAATGGTTCACCCCTCCACTTT. Encoded protein: CASSTRTANGSPLHF.

This clone was seen a single time. The rearrangement uses TRBV6-5 and TRBJ2-3, with a tentative D call TRBD1 (5 bases). In germline, CDR1 is MNHEY, CDR2 SVGAGI. V was clipped by 6 bases and J by 2 bases, with 12 bases between them. CDR3 size: 14 residues. The CDR3 DNA reads TGTGCCAGCAGAAAGGGGATCTACACAGATACGCAGTATTTT. Translated, it gives CASRKGIYTDTQYF.

This chain connects TRBV5-8 to TRBJ2-3; D gene uncertain. With 4 bases removed from V and 0 bases from J, the gap between germline ends came to 12 bases. This CDR3 is 15 amino acids long. Germline CDR1 and CDR2: SGHTS and YDEGEE. The CDR3 DNA sequence: TGTGCCAGCAGCCCCTTCCGGTCTAGCACAGATACGCAGTATTTT. Protein product: CASSPFRSSTDTQYF.

This chain joins TRBV19 and TRBJ1-2; D gene ambiguous. Trimming removed 4 bases at V and 7 bases at J, with 16 bases between. The CDR3 contains 14 residues. CDR1 and CDR2 (germline): LNHDA, SQIVND (reference sequence). The CDR3 sequence: CASSTEVRRTGYTF. CDR3 nucleotide sequence: TGTGCCAGTAGTACGGAGGTCAGGAGAACTGGCTACACCTTC.

V gene TRBV30 combines with J gene TRBJ1-6, with D perhaps TRBD1 (6 bases). Trimming cost V 3 bases and J 7 bases, with 13 bases left between them. The CDR3 runs to 14 residues. Germline V CDR1 and CDR2: GTSNPN, SVGIG (reference sequence). The CDR3 spells CAWRWRGGNSPLHF. The CDR3 DNA follows: TGTGCCTGGAGGTGGAGGGGGGGAAATTCACCCCTCCACTTT.

This clone appeared once. This chain connects TRBV3-1 (or the pseudogene TRBV3-2) to TRBJ1-1; D call uncertain. This CDR3 spans 15 amino acids. In germline, CDR1 is LGHDT, CDR2 YNNKEL (reference sequence). With 1 base removed from V and 3 bases from J, the gap between germline ends came to 12 bases. The CDR3 region has the DNA TGTGCCAGCAGCCAAGCCGGGGTGGGCGACACTGAAGCTTTCTTT. Its protein is CASSQAGVGDTEAFF.

V is TRBV11-1 and J is TRBJ1-1, with no clear D. The V gene's germline CDR1 is SGHAT and CDR2 FQDESV (reference sequence). The CDR3 consists of 11 residues. Between the trimmed V and J ends, which lost 5 bases and 9 bases, there was a span of 10 bases. CDR3 residues: CASSLGFKAFF. As DNA, the CDR3 is TGTGCCAGCAGCCTGGGATTTAAAGCTTTCTTT. The variable domain in full, completed from reference TRBV11-1 and TRBJ1-1, reads EAEVAQSPRYKITEKSQAVAFWCDPISGHATLYWYRQILGQGPELLVQFQDESVVDDSQLPKDRFSAERLKGVDSTLKIQPAELGDSAMYLCASSLGFKAFFGQGTRLTVV.

The chain uses TRBV7-6 and TRBJ2-1, with D possibly matching TRBD1 (6 bases). CDR3 length: 16 residues. The germline CDR1 and CDR2 sequences are SGHVS and FNYEAQ. Between the trimmed V and J ends, which lost 1 base and 3 bases, there was a span of 13 bases. CDR3 nucleotide sequence: TGTGCCAGCAGCTTAGGAGGGACACTAATCTACAATGAGCAGTTCTTC. Amino acids: CASSLGGTLIYNEQFF.

V gene TRBV2 combines with J gene TRBJ1-6; D possibly corresponds to TRBD1 (5 bases). Trimming left V 8 bases short and J 5 bases short, with 13 bases between. The CDR3 spans 14 residues. Germline CDR1 SNHLY, CDR2 FYNNEI. CDR3 sequence: CASRRTTDNSPLHF. DNA of the CDR3: TGTGCCAGCCGACGGACAACTGATAATTCACCCCTCCACTTT.

The chain has TRBV7-3 and TRBJ2-5; D is perhaps TRBD1 (5 bases). Trimming took 5 bases from V and 0 from J, leaving 16 bases between them. CDR1 SGHTA and CDR2 FQGTGA come from the germline V gene. The CDR3 totals 16 residues. CDR3 nucleotide sequence: TGTGCCAGCAGCCCACGACCAGACAGTAACCAAGAGACCCAGTACTTC. This sequence encodes CASSPRPDSNQETQYF.

V is TRBV29-1 and J is TRBJ1-2; D unresolved. Germline V gene data show CDR1 as SQVTM and CDR2 as ANQGSEA. V lost 3 bases to trimming and J lost 2 bases, with 16 bases between them. The CDR3 sequence is 15 residues long. CDR3: CSVDRYSKVNYGYTF. CDR3 sequence (DNA): TGCAGCGTTGATCGTTACAGTAAAGTCAACTATGGCTACACCTTC.

The gene calls are TRBV4-1 and TRBJ2-1; 7 bases align to TRBD2. V shed 3 bases, J shed 4 bases, and the junction held 15 bases outside the gene matches. Germline V lookup: CDR1 MGHRA, CDR2 YSYEKL. CDR3 size: 18 residues. This CDR3 reads CASSQTSPAVPKYNEQFF. The CDR3 nucleotides read TGCGCCAGCAGCCAGACTAGCCCCGCAGTTCCGAAATACAATGAGCAGTTCTTC.

The chain recombines TRBV5-1 with TRBJ2-1; TRBD2 might be the D (6 bases). Germline loops: CDR1 SGHRS, CDR2 YFSETQ. Trimming cost V 0 bases and J 5 bases, with 12 bases left between them. This CDR3 has 15 amino acids. The CDR3 bases are TGCGCCAGCAGCTTGGTTAAATCGGGGGACAATGAGCAGTTCTTC. Residues: CASSLVKSGDNEQFF.

This clone was seen once. This chain uses TRBV13 with TRBJ1-2, with 9 bases aligning to TRBD1. Germline assignment: CDR1 PRHDT and CDR2 FYEKMQ (reference sequence). This CDR3 has 16 amino acids. J was trimmed by 7 bases and V by 5 bases; bases with no gene match: 14. CDR3 protein: CASSPRGIQGAGGYTF. The CDR3 region has the DNA TGTGCCAGCAGCCCCAGGGGGATACAGGGGGCCGGTGGCTACACCTTC. Full variable domain (rest looked up from reference TRBV13 and TRBJ1-2): AAGVIQSPRHLIKEKRETATLKCYPIPRHDTVYWYQQGPGQDPQFLISFYEKMQSDKGSIPDRFSAQQFSDYHSELNMSSLELGDSALYFCASSPRGIQGAGGYTFGSGTRLTVV.

This sequence joins TRBV12-5 and TRBJ2-7; 10 nucleotides agree with TRBD2. V lost 7 bases to trimming and J lost 5 bases; unmatched junction nucleotides: 8. The CDR3 length is 14 residues. Germline V gene data show CDR1 as LGHNT and CDR2 as FRNRAP. The CDR3 region has the DNA TGTGCTAGTGCCACGAGTCTAGCGGGAGACGAGCAGTACTTC. Encoded protein: CASATSLAGDEQYF. The full variable domain, completed using reference TRBV12-5 and TRBJ2-7, is DARVTQTPRHKVTEMGQEVTMRCQPILGHNTVFWYRQTMMQGLELLAYFRNRAPLDDSGMPKDRFSAEMPDATLATLKIQPSEPRDSAVYFCASATSLAGDEQYFGPGTRLTVT.

The chain links TRBV27 to TRBJ2-5, with D maybe TRBD1 (6 bases). This CDR3 contains 15 residues. Germline V gives CDR1 MNHEY, CDR2 SMNVEV (reference sequence). V was pared by 8 bases and J by 2 bases, with 18 bases between. CDR3 in amino acids: CASARLGAAQETQYF. CDR3 DNA sequence: TGTGCCAGCGCCCGGCTGGGGGCAGCTCAAGAGACCCAGTACTTC.

The chain is built from TRBV15 and TRBJ2-1; the match to TRBD2 covers 10 bases. Germline assignment: CDR1 LNHNV and CDR2 YYDKDF (reference sequence). This CDR3 has 16 residues. Germline trimming cut 3 bases from V and 4 bases from J; bases unmatched to any gene: 6. As DNA, the CDR3 is TGTGCCACCAGCAGGCTCACTAGCGGGGCGTACAATGAGCAGTTCTTC. Translating gives CATSRLTSGAYNEQFF.